These 21 T cell receptor beta chains came from one sample sequenced in a study of blood T cell repertoires in COVID-19. Profiling relied on immunoSEQ multiplex PCR, and the TCRdb table lists in-frame clones only, not all of them. The sample yields about 170,000 clones, around 88% seen once. The source material was PBMCs or T cells enriched from blood (not recorded which). These receptors all stem from a woman between 45 and 60 years old in a cohort exposed to, infected with or recovered from COVID-19 (not recorded which).

This chain joins TRBV5-1 and TRBJ1-1; no reliable D call. The CDR3 runs 16 residues. Germline V lookup: CDR1 SGHRS, CDR2 YFSETQ. V was clipped by 0 bases and J by 4 bases, with 16 bases between them. This CDR3 is CASSLDLRGGVTEAFF. For the CDR3, the DNA is TGCGCCAGCAGCTTGGATCTGCGGGGTGGGGTCACTGAAGCTTTCTTT.

The chain carries TRBV4-1 and TRBJ2-5; D is possibly TRBD1 (6 bases). CDR1 is MGHRA and CDR2 is YSYEKL in the germline V gene. The V gene lost 0 bases and the J gene lost 4 bases, with 12 bases spanning the gap. The CDR3 runs to 15 residues. The CDR3 sequence is CASSQEDRWGETQYF. CDR3 coding DNA: TGCGCCAGCAGCCAAGAAGACAGGTGGGGAGAGACCCAGTACTTC.

V gene TRBV27 combines with J gene TRBJ2-1, with TRBD2 identical over 10 bases. The CDR3 extends over 15 amino acids. With V trimmed by 4 bases and J by 5 bases, 5 bases remained unmatched. Germline lookup yields CDR1 MNHEY and CDR2 SMNVEV (reference sequence). CDR3 DNA: TGTGCCAGCAGTTATAGCGGGGGGAGGAACAATGAGCAGTTCTTC. Translation gives CASSYSGGRNNEQFF.

V and J are TRBV7-3 and TRBJ2-3; perhaps TRBD1 as D (5 bases). The CDR3 is 14 amino acids. CDR1 and CDR2 from the germline V gene are SGHTA and FQGTGA. V was trimmed by 3 bases and J by 3 bases, leaving 10 bases between them. The CDR3, as DNA: TGTGCCAGCAGCTTGGGGCTTAGAACAGATACGCAGTATTTT. The encoded protein is CASSLGLRTDTQYF.

The chain combines TRBV10-2 with TRBJ2-7, with a tentative D call TRBD2 (5 bases). V lost 7 bases and J 3 bases, leaving 10 bases between the germline ends. Germline CDR1 reads WSHSY; CDR2 reads SAAADI. CDR3 length: 12 residues. CDR3 nucleotide sequence: TGCGCCAGCAAGGACTGGGACTACGAGCAGTACTTC. This codes for CASKDWDYEQYF.

For this clone: This sample includes further DNA sequences coding for the same CDR3. The V and J genes are TRBV3-1 (or the pseudogene TRBV3-2) and TRBJ1-6, with D uncertain. CDR1 and CDR2 (germline): LGHDT, YNNKEL (reference sequence). Trimming removed 1 base at V and 5 bases at J, with 6 bases between. The CDR3 has 14 amino acids. In DNA, the CDR3 is TGTGCCAGCAGCCAAGGTCAGGATAATTCACCCCTCCACTTT. This codes for CASSQGQDNSPLHF.

The chain links TRBV6-5 to TRBJ2-3; 9 nucleotides match TRBD2. CDR3 length equals 13 residues. J lost 2 bases, V lost 10 bases, and 4 bases had no gene match. Germline CDR1 and CDR2: MNHEY and SVGAGI. The CDR3 region has the DNA TGTGCCATCAGCGGGGGGCACACAGATACGCAGTATTTT. Protein sequence: CAISGGHTDTQYF.

The J gene is TRBJ2-3, the V gene TRBV10-3, with TRBD2 matching 10 bases. Trimming removed 5 bases from V and 5 bases from J; junction bases left unmatched: 7. This CDR3 is 15 amino acids long. CDR1 is ENHRY and CDR2 is SYGVKD in the germline V gene. CDR3 sequence (DNA): TGTGCCATCAGTTCACCAGCGGGAGGGATAGATACGCAGTATTTT. Protein: CAISSPAGGIDTQYF.

This clone was seen only a few times. The chain is built from TRBV25-1 and TRBJ2-3, with 9 bases matching TRBD2. Germline lookup yields CDR1 MGHDK and CDR2 SYGVNS. The CDR3 runs 16 residues. Trimming took 6 bases from V and 3 from J; bases not matched to a gene: 10. The CDR3 is CASRIPGLASTDTQYF. In DNA, the CDR3 is TGTGCCAGCAGAATACCGGGACTAGCTTCTACAGATACGCAGTATTTT.

The chain has TRBV3-1 (or the pseudogene TRBV3-2) and TRBJ2-1; D is possibly TRBD2 (6 bases). Germline CDR1 reads LGHDT; CDR2 reads YNNKEL (reference sequence). This CDR3 region has 14 residues. The V end lost 0 bases, the J end lost 15 bases, and 18 bases lay between the germline ends. In DNA, the CDR3 is TGTGCCAGCAGCCAAGAGTTCGTTACTAGCCGGACGTTCTTC. Amino acids: CASSQEFVTSRTFF.

This chain links TRBV19 with TRBJ2-3; no reliable D call. The V gene lost 2 bases and the J gene lost 4 bases, with 10 bases spanning the gap. This CDR3 has 14 residues. Germline CDR1 is LNHDA and CDR2 is SQIVND (reference sequence). The CDR3 loop is CASSIPGWADTQYF. The CDR3 DNA sequence: TGTGCCAGTAGTATACCGGGTTGGGCAGATACGCAGTATTTT.

The chain recombines TRBV5-1 with TRBJ2-7; TRBD1 matches 7 bases. V was clipped by 3 bases and J by 2 bases; unmatched bases: 11. The CDR3 is made up of 16 amino acids. The germline V gene encodes CDR1 SGHRS and CDR2 YFSETQ. CDR3 sequence (DNA): TGCGCCAGCAGCTCGGGATCACAGGGGTTTCCCTACGAGCAGTACTTC. Translating it yields CASSSGSQGFPYEQYF.

This clone is a singleton in its sample. The rearrangement links TRBV5-6 to TRBJ2-5, with 10 bases identical to TRBD2. The CDR3 sequence is 18 residues long. The V segment lost 3 bases and the J segment 3 bases; nucleotides outside the gene matches: 14. Germline loops: CDR1 SGHDT, CDR2 YYEEEE. CDR3 residues: CASSWHWDGAGGEETQYF. For the CDR3, the DNA is TGTGCCAGCAGCTGGCACTGGGACGGAGCGGGAGGGGAAGAGACCCAGTACTTC.

This clone was seen more than once but under ten times. This CDR3 is missing its conserved last phenylalanine or tryptophan, likely due to a read error. Because the CDR3's place on the DNA is in doubt, the DNA is left out and the CDR3 is given as listed by TCRdb. The chain joins TRBV30 to TRBJ2-6; the D call of TRBD1 is as the table states it, not checked on the DNA. Inclusive of both ends, the CDR3 amounts to 11 amino acids. Germline-derived CDR1 and CDR2 are GTSNPN and SVGIG (reference sequence). CDR3 loop: CAWSVGDRRIY.

This clone was seen once. The V gene is TRBV19, the J gene TRBJ1-1; D may be TRBD1 (5 bases). V lost 7 bases and J lost 0, with 12 bases in between. Germline assignment: CDR1 LNHDA and CDR2 SQIVND (reference sequence). The length of the CDR3 is 14 residues. The CDR3 reads CASTTVTLNTEAFF. The CDR3 nucleotides are TGTGCCAGTACGACAGTAACCCTGAACACTGAAGCTTTCTTT.

The chain joins TRBV15 to TRBJ2-1; TRBD2 is a possible D gene (6 bases). There are 18 residues in the CDR3. CDR1 LNHNV and CDR2 YYDKDF come from the germline V gene (reference sequence). Trimming shortened V by 1 base and J by 8 bases, and 24 bases separated the two germline ends. CDR3 DNA sequence: TGTGCCACCAGCAGAGGGTTCGAGGGAGGCGTAATTAACGATGAGCAGTTCTTC. It yields the protein CATSRGFEGGVINDEQFF.

V is TRBV14 and J is TRBJ2-3; possible D gene TRBD1, 5 bases. This CDR3 region has 15 residues. Germline-derived CDR1 and CDR2 are SGHDN and FVKESK. V lost 2 bases to trimming and J lost 0 bases, with 9 bases between them. CDR3 bases: TGTGCCAGCAGCCAACAGGGCCTAAGCACAGATACGCAGTATTTT. It translates to CASSQQGLSTDTQYF.

The table lists this clone with a few counts. The J gene is TRBJ2-7, the V gene TRBV11-3; a weak D match, TRBD2 (6 bases). The CDR3 covers 15 residues. Trimming took off 6 bases at V and 0 bases at J, with 15 bases between the two ends. Germline V gene lookup returns CDR1 SGHNT and CDR2 YENEEA. CDR3 region: CASSSGGDPSYEQYF. The CDR3 DNA is TGTGCCAGCAGTTCAGGCGGGGACCCCTCCTACGAGCAGTACTTC.

The V gene is TRBV29-1, the J gene TRBJ2-7, with D perhaps TRBD1 (5 bases). The germline V and J ends were trimmed by 6 bases and 2 bases, with 8 bases remaining between them. There are 11 residues in the CDR3. Looked up from germline, CDR1 is SQVTM and CDR2 is ANQGSEA. The CDR3 loop reads CSVTDTYEQYF. CDR3 nucleotides: TGCAGCGTAACGGACACCTACGAGCAGTACTTC.

V usage is TRBV28 and J usage is TRBJ2-1, with TRBD2 matching over 7 bases. The CDR3 totals 14 residues. Germline CDR1 MDHEN, CDR2 SYDVKM. The V segment lost 2 bases and the J segment 7 bases; nucleotides outside the gene matches: 5. The CDR3 DNA follows: TGTGCCAGCAGTTTAAGTGGGAGGGTAAATGAGCAGTTCTTC. Encoded protein: CASSLSGRVNEQFF.

The J gene is TRBJ2-3, the V gene TRBV4-2, with 8 bases fitting TRBD2. The CDR3 extends over 16 amino acids. The germline CDR1 and CDR2 sequences are LGHNA and YNFKEQ. V dropped 1 base and J dropped 6; count of bases not matched to a gene: 9. The CDR3 loop reads CASSQVYGGAGDTQYF. The CDR3 nucleotides read TGTGCCAGCAGCCAAGTTTACGGGGGGGCCGGGGATACGCAGTATTTT.